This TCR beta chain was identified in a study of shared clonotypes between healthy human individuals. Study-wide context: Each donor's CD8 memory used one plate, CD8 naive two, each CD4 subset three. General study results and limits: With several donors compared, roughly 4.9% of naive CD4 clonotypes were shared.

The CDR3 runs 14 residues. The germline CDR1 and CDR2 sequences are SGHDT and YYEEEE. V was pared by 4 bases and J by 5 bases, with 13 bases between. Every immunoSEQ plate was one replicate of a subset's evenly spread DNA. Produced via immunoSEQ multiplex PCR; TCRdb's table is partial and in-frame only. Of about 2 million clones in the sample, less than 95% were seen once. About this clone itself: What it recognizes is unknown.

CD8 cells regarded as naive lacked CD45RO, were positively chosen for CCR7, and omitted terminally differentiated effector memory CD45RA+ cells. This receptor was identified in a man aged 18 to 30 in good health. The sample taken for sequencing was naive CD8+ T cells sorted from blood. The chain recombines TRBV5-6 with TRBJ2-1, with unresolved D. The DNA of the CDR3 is TGTGCCAGCAGCCTCGGATTGGGAAACAATGAGCAGTTCTTC. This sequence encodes CASSLGLGNNEQFF.